This T cell receptor (beta chain) was sequenced for a study of T cell clones after liver transplantation. At the level of the study: Post-transplant blood was tracked for graft-donor-reactive T cell clones identified in a pre-transplant mixed lymphocyte reaction. Third-party-reactive TCRbeta sequences from pre-transplant mixed lymphocyte reactions served as antigen-independent comparators. Overall study results and limits: Donor-reactive sequences fell more than third party-reactive ones, suggesting partial deletion.

Sample share makes this clone medium-sized. Its antigen remains unknown. TCRdb's table, derived via immunoSEQ multiplex PCR, lists solely in-frame clones and lacks some. Of roughly 19,000 clones in the sample, about 83% were seen once. Germline CDR1 reads LNHDA; CDR2 reads SQIVND (reference sequence). The J segment lost 3 bases and the V segment lost 6 bases, leaving 7 bases of the junction unmatched. This CDR3 is built from 15 residues. The J gene is TRBJ2-5, the V gene TRBV19; 10 positions match TRBD1. The sequence was obtained from a human patient who received a liver transplant. Part of the T cell pool may stem from the graft donor. The starting material was CD8+ T cells from blood, obtained around 52 months after liver transplant. The CDR3 sequence: CASSYRDRGEETQYF. The CDR3 region has the DNA TGTGCCAGTAGCTACCGGGACAGGGGAGAAGAGACCCAGTACTTC.